A selection of T cell receptor beta chains follows, all from one sample in a study of blood T cell repertoires in COVID-19. Sequenced by immunoSEQ multiplex PCR; TCRdb stores in-frame clones only, minus some. The sample comprises some 66,000 clones, less than 85% of which are singletons, and just over 6.5% rests with the top ten. Sequencing input: peripheral blood. Every receptor here comes from a man aged 55 to 69 with acute or convalescent COVID-19. Both conserved end residues are part of each CDR3. The D gene is left open where the match is weak. Some rows mark clone size as missing; the rest say once, few, many or name a class of expanded clone.

d_call: TRBD2; v_call: TRBV11-2; j_call: TRBJ2-3; clone_size: NA; cdr3_aa: CASSSTSGSTDTQYF; cdr3_nt: TGTGCCAGCAGCTCCACTAGCGGGAGCACAGATACGCAGTATTTT
d_call: TRBD1; v_call: TRBV3-1/TRBV3-2; j_call: TRBJ1-1; clone_size: NA; cdr3_aa: CASSDRGRNTEAFF; cdr3_nt: TGTGCCAGCAGCGACAGGGGGCGAAACACTGAAGCTTTCTTT
d_call: TRBD1; v_call: TRBV6-2/TRBV6-3; j_call: TRBJ1-1; clone_size: NA; cdr3_aa: CASSSQGAIEAFF; cdr3_nt: TGTGCCAGCAGTAGTCAGGGGGCCATTGAAGCTTTCTTT
d_call: NA; v_call: TRBV18; j_call: TRBJ1-1; clone_size: NA; cdr3_aa: CASSGQMNTEAFF; cdr3_nt: TGTGCCAGCTCAGGACAGATGAACACTGAAGCTTTCTTT
d_call: NA; v_call: TRBV10-2; j_call: TRBJ1-1; clone_size: NA; cdr3_aa: CASSPVNTEAFF; cdr3_nt: TGCGCCAGCAGTCCAGTCAACACTGAAGCTTTCTTT
d_call: NA; v_call: TRBV7-9; j_call: TRBJ2-5; clone_size: NA; cdr3_aa: CASGGFPVTQYF; cdr3_nt: TGTGCCAGCGGGGGCTTTCCCGTGACCCAGTACTTC
d_call: TRBD1; v_call: TRBV11-2; j_call: TRBJ2-6; clone_size: NA; cdr3_aa: CASSQTGVKTSGANVLTF; cdr3_nt: TGTGCCAGCAGCCAAACAGGGGTCAAAACCTCTGGGGCCAACGTCCTGACTTTC
d_call: TRBD1; v_call: TRBV7-8; j_call: TRBJ2-2; clone_size: few; cdr3_aa: CASSGTGANTGELFF; cdr3_nt: TGTGCCAGCAGCGGGACAGGGGCGAACACCGGGGAGCTGTTTTTT
d_call: TRBD2; v_call: TRBV5-1; j_call: TRBJ2-3; clone_size: NA; cdr3_aa: CASSFRGGGTDTQYF; cdr3_nt: TGCGCCAGCAGCTTTCGCGGGGGGGGCACAGATACGCAGTATTTT
d_call: NA; v_call: TRBV6-2/TRBV6-3; j_call: TRBJ2-6; clone_size: once; cdr3_aa: CASSNRGVSGANVLTF; cdr3_nt: TGTGCCAGCAGCAATCGGGGAGTTTCTGGGGCCAACGTCCTGACTTTC
d_call: TRBD2; v_call: TRBV28; j_call: TRBJ2-5; clone_size: NA; cdr3_aa: CASSLSGSGGLETQYF; cdr3_nt: TGTGCCAGCAGTTTATCGGGTAGCGGGGGGTTGGAGACCCAGTACTTC
d_call: NA; v_call: TRBV2; j_call: TRBJ2-1; clone_size: NA; cdr3_aa: CASGGASSYNEQFF; cdr3_nt: TGTGCCAGCGGGGGGGCTAGCTCCTACAATGAGCAGTTCTTC